Presented here are 28 T cell receptor beta chains from one specimen sequenced in a study of tumour-infiltrating T cells in Burkitt lymphoma. The protocol was immunoSEQ multiplex PCR, while the TCRdb copy is restricted to in-frame clones and leaves out a portion. The table has about 46,000 clones, roughly 30% seen once. The sample was tumor tissue. These receptor sequences come from a human donor with Burkitt lymphoma.

The chain employs TRBV11-2 and TRBJ2-2, with D uncertain. Deletions cut 1 base from V and 0 bases from J, with 9 bases between. This CDR3 region has 16 residues. Per the germline V gene, CDR1 is SGHAT and CDR2 is FQNNGV. The DNA of the CDR3 is TGTGCCAGCAGCTTAGTGCTCACCGCGAACACCGGGGAGCTGTTTTTT. It codes for CASSLVLTANTGELFF.

The rearrangement links TRBV6-5 to TRBJ2-3, with no clear D. Germline V gives CDR1 MNHEY, CDR2 SVGAGI. This CDR3 region has 12 residues. Deletions cut 1 base from V and 11 bases from J, with 10 bases between. For the CDR3, the DNA is TGTGCCAGCAGTTACTTTCGTGGCATGCAGTATTTT. This encodes CASSYFRGMQYF.

V and J are TRBV5-1 and TRBJ2-3; 8 nucleotides align to TRBD1. This CDR3 is built from 14 residues. Germline CDR1 is SGHRS and CDR2 is YFSETQ. V was pared by 4 bases and J by 7 bases, with 8 bases of the junction left unmatched. The CDR3 is CASSIGTGGNTQYF. The CDR3 DNA follows: TGCGCCAGCAGCATCGGGACAGGAGGAAATACGCAGTATTTT.

This clone was seen a few times. V gene TRBV9 combines with J gene TRBJ2-3, with 9 bases aligning to TRBD2. V trimming: 3 bases; J trimming: 8 bases; junction bases outside the gene matches: 10. The CDR3 consists of 15 residues. Germline-derived CDR1 and CDR2 are SGDLS and YYNGEE. The CDR3 region has the DNA TGTGCCAGCAGCGGCACAGTGGCGGGGGGGCGTACGCAGTATTTT. This encodes CASSGTVAGGRTQYF.

This clone was picked up a small number of times. The V and J genes are TRBV4-2 and TRBJ1-2; possibly TRBD1 for D (6 bases). Per germline, CDR1 LGHNA and CDR2 YNFKEQ. The germline V and J ends were trimmed by 0 bases and 0 bases, with 14 bases remaining between them. The CDR3 has 17 residues. CDR3 region: CASSQDGNRATNYGYTF. The CDR3 DNA sequence: TGTGCCAGCAGCCAAGATGGGAACAGGGCCACTAACTATGGCTACACCTTC.

The chain combines TRBV4-2 with TRBJ1-1; D gene uncertain. V dropped 0 bases and J dropped 1 base, with 6 bases sitting between them. The CDR3 loop spans 14 amino acids. Germline V gene lookup returns CDR1 LGHNA and CDR2 YNFKEQ. CDR3 sequence (DNA): TGTGCCAGCAGCCAAGAAACACGGAACACTGAAGCTTTCTTT. This translates into CASSQETRNTEAFF.

The V call is TRBV6-1, the J call TRBJ2-5, with D perhaps matching TRBD1 (6 bases). Between the trimmed V and J ends, which lost 6 bases and 3 bases, there was a span of 14 bases. This CDR3 spans 14 amino acids. Germline assignment: CDR1 MNHNS and CDR2 SASEGT. The CDR3 reads CASRLTGLKETQYF. CDR3 bases: TGTGCCAGCAGATTAACAGGGCTCAAAGAGACCCAGTACTTC.

This clone showed up just a few times. The CDR3 reads CASSLGQGEYF. The CDR3 bases are TGTGCCAGCAGCTTAGGCCAGGGGGAGTACTTC. V is TRBV7-2 and J is TRBJ2-7; 7 bases agree with TRBD1. The trim removed 1 base at V and 11 bases at J, leaving 2 bases unmatched. CDR3 length equals 11 residues. From germline, CDR1 is SGHTA and CDR2 FQGNSA.

This clone was picked up a small number of times. The chain links TRBV7-9 to TRBJ1-1, with D perhaps matching TRBD1 (6 bases). This CDR3 region has 16 residues. Germline-derived CDR1 and CDR2 are SEHNR and FQNEAQ (reference sequence). Deletions cut 3 bases from V and 1 base from J, with 15 bases between. The CDR3 loop reads CASSLGAEGWNTEAFF. CDR3 sequence (DNA): TGTGCCAGCAGCTTGGGGGCCGAGGGGTGGAACACTGAAGCTTTCTTT.

A few counts support this clone. The rearrangement joins TRBV21-1 to TRBJ1-5; TRBD1 is the table's D call and was not checked against the DNA. TRBV21-1 represents a pseudogene. This CDR3 comprises 18 residues. The CDR3 is CASSKGGQGPYSNQPQHF. CDR3 nucleotides: TGTGCCAGCAGCAAAGGGGGACAGGGGCCTTATAGCAATCAGCCCCAGCATTTT.

V usage is TRBV29-1 and J usage is TRBJ1-3; D possibly corresponds to TRBD1 (6 bases). Trimming took 6 bases from V and 1 from J, leaving 10 bases between them. In germline, CDR1 is SQVTM, CDR2 ANQGSEA. The CDR3 runs to 13 residues. CDR3 in amino acids: CSVRTGSGNTIYF. The CDR3 DNA reads as TGCAGCGTCCGAACAGGGTCTGGAAACACCATATATTTT.

This clone was seen more than once but under ten times. V gene TRBV7-2 combines with J gene TRBJ2-1; a weak D match, TRBD2 (6 bases). Germline V CDR1 and CDR2: SGHTA, FQGNSA. There are 14 residues in the CDR3. The V end was cut by 5 bases, the J end by 8 bases, with 16 bases between. CDR3 nucleotides: TGTGCCAGCAGCCGCGGGAACCCCTTCGATGAGCAGTTCTTC. Residues: CASSRGNPFDEQFF.

This sequence joins TRBV11-1 and TRBJ2-1; tentatively, D is TRBD1 (6 bases). The germline V and J ends were trimmed by 8 bases and 7 bases, with 21 bases remaining between them. This CDR3 is 15 amino acids long. Germline lookup yields CDR1 SGHAT and CDR2 FQDESV (reference sequence). The CDR3 loop is CASDRGRGAQNEQFF. CDR3 bases: TGTGCCAGCGACCGGGGCAGGGGCGCCCAAAATGAGCAGTTCTTC.

The V gene is TRBV5-1, the J gene TRBJ1-4; 9 nucleotides agree with TRBD1. V dropped 4 bases and J dropped 7; count of bases not matched to a gene: 8. Per the germline V gene, CDR1 is SGHRS and CDR2 is YFSETQ. The CDR3 runs 15 residues. This chain's CDR3 is CASSLPGQGGEKLFF. The CDR3 DNA sequence: TGCGCCAGCAGCCTCCCGGGACAGGGAGGTGAAAAACTGTTTTTT.

This clone showed up just a few times. This sequence joins TRBV6-5 and TRBJ1-4; TRBD1 matches 8 bases. V shed 4 bases and J 4 bases; nucleotides not matched to a gene: 5. The CDR3 length is 15 residues. Per germline, CDR1 MNHEY and CDR2 SVGAGI. The DNA of the CDR3 is TGTGCCAGCAGTTTCGCAGGGGGCAATAATGAAAAACTGTTTTTT. This sequence encodes CASSFAGGNNEKLFF.

The V call is TRBV2, the J call TRBJ1-5; possible D gene TRBD1, 6 bases. Germline CDR1 SNHLY, CDR2 FYNNEI. V lost 6 bases and J 2 bases, leaving 20 bases between the germline ends. The length of the CDR3 is 17 residues. CDR3 sequence (DNA): TGTGCCAGCAGGGGGGGCCGGTCAAAGGAGGGCAATCAGCCCCAGCATTTT. It encodes CASRGGRSKEGNQPQHF.

The chain uses TRBV5-1 and TRBJ2-3; TRBD2 matches 8 bases. The V gene's germline CDR1 is SGHRS and CDR2 YFSETQ. The trim removed 1 base at V and 0 bases at J, leaving 4 bases unmatched. The CDR3 runs 16 residues. Here the CDR3 reads CASSLTRGESTDTQYF. For the CDR3, the DNA is TGCGCCAGCAGCTTGACGCGGGGGGAGAGCACAGATACGCAGTATTTT.

This chain joins TRBV18 and TRBJ2-5; 9 bases agree with TRBD1. Per germline, CDR1 KGHSH and CDR2 LQKENI. This CDR3 has 15 amino acids. The ends lost 4 bases at V and 2 bases at J; junction bases unmatched: 5. The CDR3 DNA sequence: TGTGCCAGCTCACTTTTCGACAGGGGGCAAGAGACCCAGTACTTC. Translated, it gives CASSLFDRGQETQYF.

The CDR3 is CASRDGQMSTEAFF. The CDR3 DNA sequence: TGCGCCAGCAGGGATGGACAGATGAGCACTGAAGCTTTCTTT. The chain links TRBV4-1 to TRBJ1-1, with a weak D call TRBD1 (6 bases). Germline V gives CDR1 MGHRA, CDR2 YSYEKL. CDR3 length equals 14 residues. V was pared by 6 bases and J by 4 bases, with 15 bases between.

The table lists this clone with a few counts. The genes are TRBV29-1 and TRBJ1-2; 8 nucleotides line up with TRBD1. The V gene's germline CDR1 is SQVTM and CDR2 ANQGSEA. CDR3 length: 14 amino acids. V lost 3 bases and J lost 0; bases outside the gene matches: 3. The CDR3 here is CSVDPQGANYGYTF. The CDR3 nucleotides read TGCAGCGTTGACCCACAGGGGGCTAACTATGGCTACACCTTC. The variable domain in full, with the rest retrieved from reference TRBV29-1 and TRBJ1-2, is SAVISQKPSRDICQRGTSLTIQCQVDSQVTMMFWYRQQPGQSLTLIATANQGSEATYESGFVIDKFPISRPNLTFSTLTVSNMSPEDSSIYLCSVDPQGANYGYTFGSGTRLTVV.

This clone was observed a few times. V and J are TRBV9 and TRBJ1-3, with D perhaps matching TRBD1 (5 bases). This CDR3 comprises 15 residues. V lost 0 bases and J lost 3, with 10 bases in between. Per the germline V gene, CDR1 is SGDLS and CDR2 is YYNGEE. The CDR3 spells CASSVGDGGGNTIYF. CDR3 sequence (DNA): TGTGCCAGCAGCGTAGGGGACGGGGGTGGAAACACCATATATTTT.

This chain connects TRBV7-2 to TRBJ2-5, with D perhaps matching TRBD2 (6 bases). Germline-derived CDR1 and CDR2 are SGHTA and FQGNSA. Trimming shortened V by 5 bases and J by 0 bases, and 13 bases separated the two germline ends. CDR3 length: 15 residues. CDR3: CASSGVGGNQETQYF. In nucleotides, the CDR3 is TGTGCCAGCAGCGGGGTGGGGGGAAACCAAGAGACCCAGTACTTC.

This chain links TRBV4-2 with TRBJ2-1, with D hard to call. CDR1 and CDR2 (germline): LGHNA, YNFKEQ. This CDR3 spans 15 amino acids. Trimming shortened V by 5 bases and J by 2 bases, and 13 bases separated the two germline ends. CDR3 DNA: TGTGCCAGCAGCGAGAGCCGGGTTGCCTACAATGAGCAGTTCTTC. It encodes CASSESRVAYNEQFF.

This clone was detected a few times. The chain combines TRBV15 with TRBJ1-1; perhaps TRBD1 as D (5 bases). Per the germline V gene, CDR1 is LNHNV and CDR2 is YYDKDF (reference sequence). This CDR3 region has 18 residues. V was pared by 2 bases and J by 1 base, with 20 bases between. CDR3 nucleotides: TGTGCCACCAGCAGAACCCGGGAGGCAGGGTTTTGGAACACTGAAGCTTTCTTT. Amino acid sequence: CATSRTREAGFWNTEAFF.

Here the CDR3 DNA reads TGTGCCAGCAGTGAGAACGGGTTCTATGGCTACACCTTC. Translated, it gives CASSENGFYGYTF. The chain recombines TRBV2 with TRBJ1-2, with D uncertain. The CDR3 extends over 13 amino acids. V was cut by 3 bases and J by 4 bases, with 9 bases left in between. Looked up from germline, CDR1 is SNHLY and CDR2 is FYNNEI.

The V and J genes are TRBV5-1 and TRBJ2-1, with TRBD1 matching over 8 bases. The CDR3 runs 15 residues. Germline V gene sequence: CDR1 SGHRS, CDR2 YFSETQ. Trimming took 2 bases from V and 2 from J; bases not matched to a gene: 3. The CDR3 region has the DNA TGCGCCAGCAGCTTAGGGACAGGTACCTACAATGAGCAGTTCTTC. Protein: CASSLGTGTYNEQFF.

The chain joins TRBV4-3 to TRBJ1-4; D might be TRBD1 (5 bases). Germline V gene lookup returns CDR1 LGHNA and CDR2 YSLEER. The CDR3 is made up of 13 amino acids. V gave up 2 bases and J gave up 8 bases, with 9 bases separating them. The CDR3 DNA reads TGCGCCAGCAGCCAAATCGGGGCGGAAAAACTGTTTTTT. Translation gives CASSQIGAEKLFF.

The V and J genes are TRBV7-2 and TRBJ1-2; no clear D gene. CDR1 is SGHTA and CDR2 is FQGNSA in the germline V gene. The length of the CDR3 is 14 residues. Deletions cut 5 bases from V and 2 bases from J, with 12 bases between. The CDR3: CASSRALGNYGYTF. Here the CDR3 DNA reads TGTGCCAGCAGCCGGGCGTTGGGGAACTATGGCTACACCTTC.